This TCR beta chain was recovered during a study of shared T cell receptors in the human thymus. Clones were read by immunoSEQ multiplex PCR, and TCRdb kept only the in-frame ones, dropping some. This table holds some 700,000 clones, 80% to 90% found once. This same sample was also taken into another study, of human thymus T cells.

What was sequenced was thymocytes. This receptor was identified in a girl less than two years old with a congenital heart defect.

The CDR3, as DNA: TGTGCCATCAGTCAGGATTATAATACGCAGTATTTT. This sequence encodes CAISQDYNTQYF. This rearrangement joins TRBV10-3 to TRBJ2-3, with unresolved D. Trimming left V 5 bases short and J 7 bases short, with 10 bases between. The CDR3 length is 12 residues. CDR1 ENHRY and CDR2 SYGVKD come from the germline V gene.